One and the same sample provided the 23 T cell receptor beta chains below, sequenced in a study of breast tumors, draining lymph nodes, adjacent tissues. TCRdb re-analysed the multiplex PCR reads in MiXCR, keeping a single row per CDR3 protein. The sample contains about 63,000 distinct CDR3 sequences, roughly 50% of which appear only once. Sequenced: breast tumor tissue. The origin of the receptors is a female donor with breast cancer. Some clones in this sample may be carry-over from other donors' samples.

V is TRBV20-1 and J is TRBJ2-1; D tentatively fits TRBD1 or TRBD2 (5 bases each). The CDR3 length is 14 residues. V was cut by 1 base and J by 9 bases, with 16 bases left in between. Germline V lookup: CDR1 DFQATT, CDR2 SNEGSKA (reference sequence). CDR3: CSARGGTSAPEQFF. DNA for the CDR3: TGCAGTGCTAGAGGGGGGACCTCAGCGCCTGAGCAGTTCTTC.

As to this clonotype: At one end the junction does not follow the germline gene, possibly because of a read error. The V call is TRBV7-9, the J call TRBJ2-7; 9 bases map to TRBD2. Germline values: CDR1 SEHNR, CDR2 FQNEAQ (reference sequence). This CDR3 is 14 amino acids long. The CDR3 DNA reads TGTGCCAGCAGCATAGCGGGAGCCTCCTACGAGCAGTACTTC. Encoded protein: CASSIAGASYEQYF.

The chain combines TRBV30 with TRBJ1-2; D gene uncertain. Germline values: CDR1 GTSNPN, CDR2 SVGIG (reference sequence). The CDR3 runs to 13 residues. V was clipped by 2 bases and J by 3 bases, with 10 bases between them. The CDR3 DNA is TGTGCCTGGAGTTCGGCAGGAGACTATGGCTACACCTTC. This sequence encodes CAWSSAGDYGYTF. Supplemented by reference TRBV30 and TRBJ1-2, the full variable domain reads SQTIHQWPATLVQPVGSPLSLECTVEGTSNPNLYWYRQAAGRGLQLLFYSVGIGQISSEVPQNLSASRPQDRQFILSSKKLLLSDSGFYLCAWSSAGDYGYTFGSGTRLTVV.

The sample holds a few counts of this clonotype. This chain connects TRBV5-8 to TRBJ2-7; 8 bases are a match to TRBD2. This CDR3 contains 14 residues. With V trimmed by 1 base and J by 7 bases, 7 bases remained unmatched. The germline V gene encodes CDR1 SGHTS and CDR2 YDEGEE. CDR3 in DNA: TGTGCCAGCAGCTTGTACGGGGGGGCGGGTGAGCAGTACGTC. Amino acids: CASSLYGGAGEQYV.

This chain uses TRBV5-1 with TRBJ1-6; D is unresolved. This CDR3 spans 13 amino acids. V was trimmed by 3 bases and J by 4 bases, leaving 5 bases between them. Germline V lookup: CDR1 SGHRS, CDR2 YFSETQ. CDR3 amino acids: CASSSGYNSPLHF. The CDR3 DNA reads TGCGCCAGCAGCTCAGGTTATAATTCACCCCTCCACTTT.

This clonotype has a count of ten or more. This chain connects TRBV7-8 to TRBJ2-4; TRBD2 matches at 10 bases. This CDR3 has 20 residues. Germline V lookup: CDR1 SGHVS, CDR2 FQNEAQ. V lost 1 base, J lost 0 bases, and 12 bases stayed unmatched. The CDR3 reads CASSLGGVLAGEAAKNIQYF. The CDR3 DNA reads TGTGCCAGCAGCTTAGGCGGTGTTCTAGCGGGAGAGGCAGCCAAAAACATTCAGTACTTC.

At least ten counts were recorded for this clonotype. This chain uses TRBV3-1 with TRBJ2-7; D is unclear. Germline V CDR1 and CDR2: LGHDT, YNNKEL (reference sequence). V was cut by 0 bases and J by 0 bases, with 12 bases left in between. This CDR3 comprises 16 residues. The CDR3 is CASSQDLGVGSYEQYF. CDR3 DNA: TGTGCCAGCAGCCAAGATCTGGGTGTCGGCTCCTACGAGCAGTACTTC.

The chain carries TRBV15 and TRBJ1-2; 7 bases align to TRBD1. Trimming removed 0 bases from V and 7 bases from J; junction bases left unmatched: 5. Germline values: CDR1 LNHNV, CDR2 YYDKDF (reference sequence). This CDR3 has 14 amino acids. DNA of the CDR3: TGTGCCACCAGCAGAGATAAGACAGGGTCTGGCTACACCTTC. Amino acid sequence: CATSRDKTGSGYTF.

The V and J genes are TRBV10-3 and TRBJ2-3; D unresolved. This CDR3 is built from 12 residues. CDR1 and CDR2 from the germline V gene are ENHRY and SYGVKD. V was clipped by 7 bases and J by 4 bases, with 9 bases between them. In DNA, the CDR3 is TGTGCCATCAACTCAGACTCAGATACGCAGTATTTT. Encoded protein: CAINSDSDTQYF.

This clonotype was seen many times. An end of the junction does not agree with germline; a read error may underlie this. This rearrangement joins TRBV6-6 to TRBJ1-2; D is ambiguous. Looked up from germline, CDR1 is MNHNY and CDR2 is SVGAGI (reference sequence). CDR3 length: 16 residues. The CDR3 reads CASSHSRTSTNYGYTF. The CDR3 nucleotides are TGTGCCAGCAGTCACTCGCGAACAAGTACTAACTATGGCTACACCTTC.

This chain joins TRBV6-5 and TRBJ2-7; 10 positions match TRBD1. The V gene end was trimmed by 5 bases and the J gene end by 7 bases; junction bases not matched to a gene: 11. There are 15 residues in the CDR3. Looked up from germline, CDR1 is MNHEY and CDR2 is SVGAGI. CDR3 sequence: CASSDPGQGREEQYF. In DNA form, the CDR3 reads TGTGCCAGCAGTGATCCGGGACAGGGGCGTGAAGAGCAGTACTTC.

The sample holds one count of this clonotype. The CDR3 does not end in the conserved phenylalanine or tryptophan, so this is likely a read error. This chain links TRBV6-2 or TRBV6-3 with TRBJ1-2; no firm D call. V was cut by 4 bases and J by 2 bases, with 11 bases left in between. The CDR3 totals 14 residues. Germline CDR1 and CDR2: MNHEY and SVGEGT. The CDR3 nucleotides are TGTGCCAGCAGTTCCCCGACGGGCAACTATGGCTACACCTAC. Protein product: CASSSPTGNYGYTY.

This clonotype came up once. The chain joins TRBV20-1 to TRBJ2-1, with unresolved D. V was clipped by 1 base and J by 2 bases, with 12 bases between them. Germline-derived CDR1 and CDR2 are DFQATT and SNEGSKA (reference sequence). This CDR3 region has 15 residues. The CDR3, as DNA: TGCAGTGCTAGAGGCACACATGGCACCTACAATGAGCAGTTCTTC. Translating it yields CSARGTHGTYNEQFF.

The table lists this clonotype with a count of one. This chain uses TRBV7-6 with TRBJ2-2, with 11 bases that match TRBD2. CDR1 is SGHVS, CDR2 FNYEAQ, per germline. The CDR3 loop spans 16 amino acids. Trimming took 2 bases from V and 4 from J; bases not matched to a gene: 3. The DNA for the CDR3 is TGTGCCAGCAGCTTAAAACTAGCGGGAGTCACCGGGGAGCTGTTTTTT. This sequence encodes CASSLKLAGVTGELFF.

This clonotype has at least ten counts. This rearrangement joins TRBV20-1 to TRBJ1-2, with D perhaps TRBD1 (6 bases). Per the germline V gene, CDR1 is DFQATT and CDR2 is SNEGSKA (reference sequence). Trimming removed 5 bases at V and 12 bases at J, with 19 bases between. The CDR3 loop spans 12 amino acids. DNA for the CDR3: TGCAGTGCTTCAAGACAGGACTCTGGAAACACCTTC. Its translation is CSASRQDSGNTF.

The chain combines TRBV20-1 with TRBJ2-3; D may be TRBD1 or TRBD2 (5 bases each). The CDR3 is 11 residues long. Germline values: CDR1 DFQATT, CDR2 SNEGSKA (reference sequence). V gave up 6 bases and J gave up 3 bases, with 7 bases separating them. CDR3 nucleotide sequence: TGCAGTGCCGGGACGACAGATACGCAGTATTTT. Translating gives CSAGTTDTQYF.

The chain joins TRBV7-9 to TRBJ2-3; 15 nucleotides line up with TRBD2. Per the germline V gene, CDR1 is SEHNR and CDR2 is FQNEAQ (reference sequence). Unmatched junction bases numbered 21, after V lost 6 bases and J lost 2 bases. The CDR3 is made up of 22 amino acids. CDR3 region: CASSASMRGGLAGGRITDTQYF. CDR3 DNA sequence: TGTGCCAGCAGTGCCAGTATGAGAGGGGGACTAGCGGGGGGCCGAATCACAGATACGCAGTATTTT.

CDR3 protein: CASSESSGRYYNEQFF. The CDR3 DNA follows: TGCGCCAGCAGTGAGTCGAGCGGGAGGTATTACAATGAGCAGTTCTTC. The V and J genes are TRBV10-1 and TRBJ2-1; 9 bases match TRBD2. The CDR3 is 16 residues long. With V trimmed by 0 bases and J by 4 bases, 4 bases remained unmatched. CDR1 and CDR2 from the germline V gene are WNHNN and SYGVQD (reference sequence).

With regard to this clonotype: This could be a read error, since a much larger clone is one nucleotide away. CDR3 coding DNA: TGTGCCAGCAGCGTTGTTTACTACTTAGGGGAGGATGAGCGGTTCTTC. It codes for CASSVVYYLGEDERFF. The J gene is TRBJ2-1, the V gene TRBV7-2; D possibly corresponds to TRBD2 (6 bases). Germline V gene data show CDR1 as SGHTA and CDR2 as FQGNSA. This CDR3 is 16 amino acids long.

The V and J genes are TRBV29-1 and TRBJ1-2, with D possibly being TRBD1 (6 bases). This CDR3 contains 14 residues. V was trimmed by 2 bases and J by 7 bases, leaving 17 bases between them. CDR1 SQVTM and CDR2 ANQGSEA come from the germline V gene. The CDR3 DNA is TGCAGCGTTGAAATCCAAAGGGGGGGCTCTGGCTACACCTTC. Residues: CSVEIQRGGSGYTF.

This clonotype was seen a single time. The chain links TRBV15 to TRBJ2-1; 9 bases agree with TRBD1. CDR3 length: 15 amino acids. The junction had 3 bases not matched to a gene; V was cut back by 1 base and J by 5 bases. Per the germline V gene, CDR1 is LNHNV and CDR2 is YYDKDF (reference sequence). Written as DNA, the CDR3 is TGTGCCACCAGCAGAGGGGACAGGGAGAACAATGAGCAGTTCTTC. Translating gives CATSRGDRENNEQFF.

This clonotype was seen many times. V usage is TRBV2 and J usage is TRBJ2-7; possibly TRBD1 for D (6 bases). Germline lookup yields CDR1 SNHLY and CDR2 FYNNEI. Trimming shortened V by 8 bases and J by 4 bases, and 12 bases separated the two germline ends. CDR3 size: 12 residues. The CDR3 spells CASGIQGYEQYF. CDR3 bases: TGTGCCAGCGGAATCCAGGGGTACGAGCAGTACTTC.

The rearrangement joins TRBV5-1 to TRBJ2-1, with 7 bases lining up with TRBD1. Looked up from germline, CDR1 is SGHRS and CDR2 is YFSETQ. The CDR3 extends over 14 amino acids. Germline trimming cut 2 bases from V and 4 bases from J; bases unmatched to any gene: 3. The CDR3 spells CASSFGTAYNEQFF. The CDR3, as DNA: TGCGCCAGCAGCTTCGGGACAGCATACAATGAGCAGTTCTTC. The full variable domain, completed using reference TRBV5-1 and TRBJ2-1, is KAGVTQTPRYLIKTRGQQVTLSCSPISGHRSVSWYQQTPGQGLQFLFEYFSETQRNKGNFPGRFSGRQFSNSRSEMNVSTLELGDSALYLCASSFGTAYNEQFFGPGTRLTVL.